Included here is one T cell receptor (beta chain) sequence, with context. Germline lookup yields CDR1 MNHEY and CDR2 SVGAGI. The junction had 4 bases not matched to a gene; V was cut back by 4 bases and J by 5 bases. CDR3 size: 15 residues. The data were taken from a study of blood T cell repertoires in COVID-19. Using immunoSEQ multiplex PCR, the repertoire was profiled, and TCRdb retains in-frame clones only, with some absent. The sample has some 490,000 clones, roughly nine tenths seen once. Cohort placement rested on clinical history that participants reported themselves. Recovered status in Cohort 3 required two negative PCRs, clearance, or symptom resolution.

The V call is TRBV6-5, the J call TRBJ2-3, with 12 bases lining up with TRBD2. This sequence originates from a woman in her fifties or sixties who had recovered from COVID-19. The material sequenced was PBMCs or T cells enriched from blood (not recorded which). The CDR3 here is CASSSILAGGDTQYF. The CDR3 nucleotides are TGTGCCAGCAGTTCAATACTAGCGGGGGGAGATACGCAGTATTTT.